The 32 T cell receptor beta chains presented below share a single source sample, sequenced in a study of CD8 T cells in Susac syndrome. RNA was extracted with the RNeasy kit, and a quantity of 0.5 to 1 ug was reverse transcribed using random hexamers. TCRdb independently ran MiXCR on the immunoSEQ multiplex PCR reads; one entry per CDR3 protein. The sample carries more than 250,000 distinct CDR3 sequences, about 91% recorded once. Sequenced input: CD4+ T cells from PBMCs. All receptors derive from a human donor with multiple sclerosis.

This rearrangement joins TRBV4-2 to TRBJ1-1, with D unclear. Germline CDR1 LGHNA, CDR2 YNFKEQ. The CDR3 consists of 13 residues. V was pared by 7 bases and J by 4 bases, with 13 bases between. The CDR3 DNA is TGTGCCAGCACCTTTGGTTTAGGCACTGAAGCTTTCTTT. Translating it yields CASTFGLGTEAFF.

As to this clonotype: At one end, the junction sequence differs from germline, possibly due to a read error. This chain joins TRBV7-7 and TRBJ2-5, with 12 bases aligning to TRBD2. CDR1 SSHAT and CDR2 FNYEAQ come from the germline V gene (reference sequence). CDR3 length equals 16 residues. CDR3: CASSLRTSGAQETQYF. Here the CDR3 DNA reads TGTGCTAGCAGCCTCCGGACTAGCGGGGCCCAAGAGACCCAGTACTTC.

CDR3 DNA sequence: TGTGCCAGCTCACCGGGACAGGGGGCAATCGGCGGAAACACCATATATTTT. Its protein is CASSPGQGAIGGNTIYF. J is TRBJ1-3 and V is TRBV18, with 12 nucleotides matching TRBD1. The trim removed 3 bases at V and 4 bases at J, leaving 7 bases unmatched. Germline CDR1 reads KGHSH; CDR2 reads LQKENI. The CDR3 has 17 amino acids.

The chain carries TRBV3-1 and TRBJ2-7; 8 nucleotides line up with TRBD1. With V trimmed by 4 bases and J by 3 bases, 8 bases remained unmatched. Germline CDR1 and CDR2: LGHDT and YNNKEL (reference sequence). The CDR3 length is 15 residues. The CDR3 region has the DNA TGTGCCAGCAGCCCGCGGACAGGGAGAATCTACGAGCAGTACTTC. Amino acid sequence: CASSPRTGRIYEQYF.

This chain joins TRBV4-1 and TRBJ2-1; D may be TRBD1 or TRBD2 (5 bases each). In germline, CDR1 is MGHRA, CDR2 YSYEKL. V gave up 8 bases and J gave up 10 bases, with 30 bases separating them. CDR3 size: 17 residues. The CDR3 coding sequence is TGCGCCAGCGGGGACCCTTTGACGAGCGCCCCTACGGGCGAGCAGTTCTTC. This gives the protein CASGDPLTSAPTGEQFF.

The rearrangement uses TRBV20-1 and TRBJ2-1; D is perhaps TRBD1 or TRBD2 (7 bases each). Trimming took off 2 bases at V and 0 bases at J, with 11 bases between the two ends. The germline CDR1 and CDR2 sequences are DFQATT and SNEGSKA (reference sequence). This CDR3 has 15 amino acids. Here the CDR3 reads CSARQGGSSYNEQFF. For the CDR3, the DNA is TGCAGTGCTAGACAGGGGGGGAGCTCCTACAATGAGCAGTTCTTC.

The V call is TRBV30, the J call TRBJ1-2; tentatively, D is TRBD1 (5 bases). This CDR3 comprises 15 residues. Looked up from germline, CDR1 is GTSNPN and CDR2 is SVGIG (reference sequence). V was pared by 3 bases and J by 4 bases, with 18 bases between. DNA of the CDR3: TGTGCCTGGAGCGCCCGGGGCGGCCTCGGCTATGGCTACACCTTC. Amino acid sequence: CAWSARGGLGYGYTF.

The rearrangement joins TRBV7-9 to TRBJ2-3, with D possibly being TRBD2 (5 bases). Per germline, CDR1 SEHNR and CDR2 FQNEAQ (reference sequence). The CDR3 loop spans 15 amino acids. Trimming shortened V by 5 bases and J by 2 bases, and 14 bases separated the two germline ends. Here the CDR3 reads CASSPHSVNTDTQYF. In DNA, the CDR3 is TGTGCCAGCAGCCCACATAGCGTCAACACAGATACGCAGTATTTT.

The V gene is TRBV20-1, the J gene TRBJ2-5, with a possible D match to TRBD2 (6 bases). Trimming left V 0 bases short and J 3 bases short, with 11 bases between. The CDR3 runs to 14 residues. From germline, CDR1 is DFQATT and CDR2 SNEGSKA (reference sequence). This chain's CDR3 is CSARDFGGEETQYF. The CDR3 DNA follows: TGCAGTGCTAGAGATTTTGGAGGGGAAGAGACCCAGTACTTC.

The chain carries TRBV5-1 and TRBJ2-1, with D tentatively TRBD2 (5 bases). The CDR3 is made up of 13 amino acids. Per the germline V gene, CDR1 is SGHRS and CDR2 is YFSETQ. Between the trimmed V and J ends, which lost 4 bases and 9 bases, there was a span of 14 bases. The CDR3 nucleotides read TGCGCCAGCAGCATTACGACGGGGATTGAGCAGTTCTTC. Amino acids: CASSITTGIEQFF.

CDR3: CASSPLLGEGDTQYF. In nucleotides, the CDR3 is TGTGCCAGCAGCCCCCTACTTGGGGAAGGAGATACGCAGTATTTT. The chain recombines TRBV4-2 with TRBJ2-3; D is uncertain. V lost 4 bases, J lost 5 bases, and 16 bases lay in between. The germline V gene has CDR1 LGHNA and CDR2 YNFKEQ. This CDR3 spans 15 amino acids.

The chain joins TRBV3-1 to TRBJ2-1, with D uncertain. The CDR3 extends over 17 amino acids. Germline-derived CDR1 and CDR2 are LGHDT and YNNKEL (reference sequence). The V end was cut by 1 base, the J end by 10 bases, with 23 bases between. The CDR3 DNA follows: TGTGCCAGCAGCCAAGCCCGGGTGGTGAATTCCAAATGGGAGCAGTTCTTC. It encodes CASSQARVVNSKWEQFF.

The V and J genes are TRBV6-5 and TRBJ2-1; 7 positions match TRBD2. The J segment lost 4 bases and the V segment lost 7 bases, leaving 7 bases of the junction unmatched. Germline V CDR1 and CDR2: MNHEY, SVGAGI. This CDR3 comprises 14 residues. The CDR3 nucleotides read TGTGCCAGCAATCGGCTAGCGGCATACAATGAGCAGTTCTTC. It is translated as CASNRLAAYNEQFF.

The chain carries TRBV6-1 and TRBJ1-1; possible D gene TRBD1, 5 bases. Trimming shortened V by 8 bases and J by 4 bases, and 23 bases separated the two germline ends. The CDR3 length is 16 residues. Germline-derived CDR1 and CDR2 are MNHNS and SASEGT. CDR3: CASSEPGRAKSTEAFF. The CDR3 region has the DNA TGTGCCAGCTCCGAACCTGGCAGGGCTAAATCCACTGAAGCTTTCTTT.

This clonotype was counted a single time. CDR3 residues: CATMRTSGTDTQYF. CDR3 nucleotides: TGTGCCACTATGAGGACTAGCGGCACAGATACGCAGTATTTT. This chain connects TRBV2 to TRBJ2-3, with 9 positions matching TRBD2. This CDR3 contains 14 residues. Looked up from germline, CDR1 is SNHLY and CDR2 is FYNNEI. The junction had 6 bases not matched to a gene; V was cut back by 10 bases and J by 1 base.

Remarks on this clonotype: At one boundary the junction diverges from the germline segment, which might be a read error. J is TRBJ1-4 and V is TRBV18; D is possibly TRBD1 (5 bases). The CDR3 covers 15 residues. CDR1 KGHSH and CDR2 LQKENI come from the germline V gene. The CDR3 here is CASSTPGRNNEKLFF. DNA of the CDR3: TGTGCCAGCTCAACACCGGGACGGAATAATGAAAAACTGTTTTTT.

The rearrangement uses TRBV29-1 and TRBJ2-3; 9 positions match TRBD2. V lost 3 bases and J lost 5; bases outside the gene matches: 3. Germline loops: CDR1 SQVTM, CDR2 ANQGSEA. CDR3 length: 13 residues. The CDR3 region has the DNA TGCAGCGTTGAGGAGCGGGGGGAAGATACGCAGTATTTT. This encodes CSVEERGEDTQYF.

The rearrangement links TRBV14 to TRBJ1-1; D is unresolved. V was pared by 3 bases and J by 6 bases, with 11 bases between. The CDR3 sequence is 13 residues long. The V gene's germline CDR1 is SGHDN and CDR2 FVKESK. The CDR3 coding sequence is TGTGCCAGCAGCCAGTTTCCGGGTTCTGAAGCTTTCTTT. Amino acids: CASSQFPGSEAFF.

A remark on this clonotype: The junction does not match germline at one end; this may be a read error. The chain joins TRBV19 to TRBJ1-1; D is ambiguous. The CDR3 sequence is 12 residues long. Germline-derived CDR1 and CDR2 are LNHDA and SQIVND (reference sequence). CDR3 region: CASSFVNTEVFF. CDR3 DNA sequence: TGTGCCAGTAGCTTCGTGAACACTGAAGTTTTCTTT.

The count of this clonotype is one. The germline gene is not matched at one end of the junction; a read error may be the cause. The rearrangement uses TRBV12-3 or TRBV12-4 and TRBJ2-2, with 10 bases matching TRBD2. The CDR3 runs 14 residues. The CDR3 DNA reads as TGTGCCAGCATTTTAAGCGGGAGGGCCGGGGAGCTGTTTTTT. Amino acids: CASILSGRAGELFF.

The rearrangement joins TRBV20-1 to TRBJ2-1; 8 nucleotides agree with TRBD2. Germline values: CDR1 DFQATT, CDR2 SNEGSKA (reference sequence). The CDR3 runs 15 residues. Unmatched junction bases numbered 11, after V lost 6 bases and J lost 4 bases. In DNA form, the CDR3 reads TGCAGTGCCAAGCCCGGGACTAGTCCTTACAATGAGCAGTTCTTC. Amino acid sequence: CSAKPGTSPYNEQFF.

The V and J genes are TRBV29-1 and TRBJ2-3, with TRBD2 matching 9 bases. This CDR3 region has 14 residues. Germline values: CDR1 SQVTM, CDR2 ANQGSEA. J was trimmed by 4 bases and V by 6 bases; bases with no gene match: 8. The CDR3: CSVVAGEGPDTQYF. CDR3 coding DNA: TGCAGCGTGGTAGCGGGAGAGGGACCAGATACGCAGTATTTT.

J is TRBJ2-2 and V is TRBV4-1; D not resolved. Per the germline V gene, CDR1 is MGHRA and CDR2 is YSYEKL. The CDR3 totals 16 residues. Trimming cost V 4 bases and J 1 base, with 13 bases left between them. CDR3 nucleotide sequence: TGCGCCAGCAGCCGTTCACTGGTTTTGAACACCGGGGAGCTGTTTTTT. As protein: CASSRSLVLNTGELFF.

The V and J genes are TRBV20-1 and TRBJ2-2; no clear D. Germline values: CDR1 DFQATT, CDR2 SNEGSKA (reference sequence). The CDR3 covers 14 residues. V was trimmed by 3 bases and J by 2 bases, leaving 10 bases between them. Written as DNA, the CDR3 is TGCAGTGCTAGGGGTATGGGTAACACCGGGGAGCTGTTTTTT. Translation: CSARGMGNTGELFF.

The chain links TRBV29-1 to TRBJ1-1; D is ambiguous. The CDR3 is made up of 11 amino acids. Germline loops: CDR1 SQVTM, CDR2 ANQGSEA. The CDR3 spells CTIGVNTEAFF. The CDR3 region has the DNA TGCACCATTGGGGTGAACACTGAAGCTTTCTTT. Complete variable domain (other parts from reference TRBV29-1 and TRBJ1-1): SAVISQKPSRDICQRGTSLTIQCQVDSQVTMMFWYRQQPGQSLTLIATANQGSEATYESGFVIDKFPISRPNLTFSTLTVSNMSPEDSSIYLCTIGVNTEAFFGQGTRLTVV.

The rearrangement joins TRBV7-9 to TRBJ1-3; no clear D gene. The V and J ends lost 5 bases and 4 bases respectively, with 6 bases between them. This CDR3 is built from 12 residues. CDR1 is SEHNR and CDR2 is FQNEAQ in the germline V gene (reference sequence). CDR3 DNA: TGTGCCAGCAGCCGGACGGGAAACACCATATATTTT. It translates to CASSRTGNTIYF.

The chain combines TRBV12-3 or TRBV12-4 with TRBJ1-5; a possible D gene is TRBD1 (6 bases). Trimming pared 2 bases from V and 6 bases from J, leaving 8 bases between. CDR3 size: 13 residues. The DNA for the CDR3 is TGTGCCAGCAGTTTACAGGGGACTCAGCCCCAGCATTTT. Translation: CASSLQGTQPQHF.

This chain joins TRBV19 and TRBJ2-2; 9 nucleotides line up with TRBD1. Germline V gene sequence: CDR1 LNHDA, CDR2 SQIVND (reference sequence). The CDR3 runs to 17 residues. The trim removed 1 base at V and 0 bases at J, leaving 3 bases unmatched. This CDR3 reads CASSIGRQGANTGELFF. CDR3 sequence (DNA): TGTGCCAGTAGTATAGGACGACAGGGGGCGAACACCGGGGAGCTGTTTTTT.

The rearrangement joins TRBV7-2 to TRBJ2-7; D gene ambiguous. The CDR3 spans 14 residues. Trimming removed 5 bases from V and 3 bases from J, with 14 bases in between. The germline CDR1 and CDR2 sequences are SGHTA and FQGNSA. The CDR3 loop reads CASSPHAPNYEQYF. CDR3 DNA sequence: TGTGCCAGCAGCCCCCATGCCCCTAACTACGAGCAGTACTTC.

The gene calls are TRBV3-1 and TRBJ2-1; perhaps TRBD1 as D (6 bases). Trimming shortened V by 0 bases and J by 15 bases, and 12 bases separated the two germline ends. The germline V gene has CDR1 LGHDT and CDR2 YNNKEL (reference sequence). This CDR3 region has 12 residues. CDR3 protein: CASSQDGGRWFF. CDR3 sequence (DNA): TGTGCCAGCAGCCAAGATGGGGGCAGGTGGTTCTTC.

The chain employs TRBV6-2 or TRBV6-3 and TRBJ2-3, with D possibly TRBD2 on 6 matching bases. The CDR3 sequence is 15 residues long. The germline V gene has CDR1 MNHEY and CDR2 SVGEGT. V was clipped by 10 bases and J by 0 bases, with 17 bases between them. The CDR3 coding sequence is TGTGCCACACTAAATAGCGGTCCTAGCACAGATACGCAGTATTTT. Amino acid sequence: CATLNSGPSTDTQYF.

The V gene is TRBV20-1, the J gene TRBJ2-7, with 10 bases matching TRBD2. Germline trimming cut 5 bases from V and 0 bases from J; bases unmatched to any gene: 7. The germline gives CDR1 DFQATT, CDR2 SNEGSKA (reference sequence). The CDR3 contains 15 residues. The CDR3 nucleotides are TGCAGTGCTTCGGAGCGGGAGGGGGTCTCCTACGAGCAGTACTTC. Translation gives CSASEREGVSYEQYF.